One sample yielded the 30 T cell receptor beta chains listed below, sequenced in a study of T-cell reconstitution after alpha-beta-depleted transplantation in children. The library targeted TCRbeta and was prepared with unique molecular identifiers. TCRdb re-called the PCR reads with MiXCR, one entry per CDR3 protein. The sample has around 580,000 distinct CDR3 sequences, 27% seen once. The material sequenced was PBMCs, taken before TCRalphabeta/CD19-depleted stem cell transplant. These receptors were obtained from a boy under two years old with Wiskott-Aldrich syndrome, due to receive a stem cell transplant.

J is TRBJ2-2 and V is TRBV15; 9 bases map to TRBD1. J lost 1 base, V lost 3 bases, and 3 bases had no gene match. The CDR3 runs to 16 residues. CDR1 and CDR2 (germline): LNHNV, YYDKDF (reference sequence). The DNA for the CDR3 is TGTGCCACCAGCAGGGAGGGACAGGGGAACACCGGGGAGCTGTTTTTT. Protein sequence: CATSREGQGNTGELFF.

DNA of the CDR3: TGCGCCAGCAGCTCTTCCCGTAATGAGCAGTACTTC. Translating it yields CASSSSRNEQYF. The chain combines TRBV5-1 with TRBJ2-7; D ambiguous. Germline CDR1 SGHRS, CDR2 YFSETQ. Trimming stripped 3 bases from V and 7 bases from J, with 11 bases between. CDR3 length: 12 residues.

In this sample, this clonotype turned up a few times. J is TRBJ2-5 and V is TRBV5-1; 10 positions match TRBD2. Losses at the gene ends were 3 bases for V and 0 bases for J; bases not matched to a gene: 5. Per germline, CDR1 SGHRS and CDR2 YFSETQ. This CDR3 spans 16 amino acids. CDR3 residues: CASSSGTSVYQETQYF. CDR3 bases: TGCGCCAGCAGCTCCGGGACTAGCGTCTACCAAGAGACCCAGTACTTC.

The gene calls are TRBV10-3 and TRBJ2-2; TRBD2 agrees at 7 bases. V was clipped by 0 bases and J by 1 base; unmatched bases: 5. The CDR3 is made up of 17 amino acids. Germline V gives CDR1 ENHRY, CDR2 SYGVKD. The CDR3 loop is CAISESTGRRNTGELFF. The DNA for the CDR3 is TGTGCCATCAGTGAGTCGACCGGGAGGAGGAACACCGGGGAGCTGTTTTTT.

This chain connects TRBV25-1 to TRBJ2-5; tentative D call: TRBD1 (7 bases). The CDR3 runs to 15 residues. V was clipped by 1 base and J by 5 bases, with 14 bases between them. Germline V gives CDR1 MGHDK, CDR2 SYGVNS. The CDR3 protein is CASSEFRGDWETQYF. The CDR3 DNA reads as TGTGCCAGCAGTGAATTCAGGGGGGATTGGGAGACCCAGTACTTC.

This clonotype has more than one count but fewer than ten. CDR3 bases: TGCAGCGCGCTTCTCGGAGAGAGAAGGCCTCGCACTAATGAAAAACTGTTTTTT. Amino acid sequence: CSALLGERRPRTNEKLFF. The chain is built from TRBV29-1 and TRBJ1-4, with D hard to call. CDR1 is SQVTM and CDR2 is ANQGSEA in the germline V gene. CDR3 length: 18 residues. Trimming took off 7 bases at V and 2 bases at J, with 26 bases between the two ends.

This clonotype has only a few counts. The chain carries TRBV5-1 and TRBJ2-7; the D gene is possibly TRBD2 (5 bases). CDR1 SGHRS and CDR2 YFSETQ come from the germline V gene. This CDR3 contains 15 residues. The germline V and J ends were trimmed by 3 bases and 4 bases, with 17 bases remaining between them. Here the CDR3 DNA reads TGCGCCAGCAGCTCGCGGGCGGGCCCAGTATACGAGCAGTACTTC. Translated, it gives CASSSRAGPVYEQYF.

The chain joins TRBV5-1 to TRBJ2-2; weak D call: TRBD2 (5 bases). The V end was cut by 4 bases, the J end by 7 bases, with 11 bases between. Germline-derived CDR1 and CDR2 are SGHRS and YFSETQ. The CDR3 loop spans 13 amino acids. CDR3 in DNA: TGCGCCAGCAGCGCCGAGGGAATCGGGGAGCTGTTTTTT. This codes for CASSAEGIGELFF. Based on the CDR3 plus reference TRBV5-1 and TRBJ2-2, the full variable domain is KAGVTQTPRYLIKTRGQQVTLSCSPISGHRSVSWYQQTPGQGLQFLFEYFSETQRNKGNFPGRFSGRQFSNSRSEMNVSTLELGDSALYLCASSAEGIGELFFGEGSRLTVL.

CDR3 protein: CASSLATSGSTDTQYF. CDR3 nucleotides: TGTGCCAGCAGCTTGGCGACTAGCGGTAGCACAGATACGCAGTATTTT. The V gene is TRBV5-5, the J gene TRBJ2-3; 9 bases map to TRBD2. In germline, CDR1 is SGHKS, CDR2 YYEKEE (reference sequence). This CDR3 spans 16 amino acids. The trim removed 0 bases at V and 0 bases at J, leaving 2 bases unmatched.

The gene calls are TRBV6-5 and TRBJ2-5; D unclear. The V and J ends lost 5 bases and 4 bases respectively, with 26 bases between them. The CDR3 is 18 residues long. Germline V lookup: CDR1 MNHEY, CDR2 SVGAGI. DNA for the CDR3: TGTGCCAGCAGTACTCACAAGGCAGGAGTGAGACTGAGAGAGACCCAGTACTTC. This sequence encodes CASSTHKAGVRLRETQYF.

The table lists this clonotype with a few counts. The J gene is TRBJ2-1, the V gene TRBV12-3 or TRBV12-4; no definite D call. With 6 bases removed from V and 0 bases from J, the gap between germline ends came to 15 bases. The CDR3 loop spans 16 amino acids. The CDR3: CASSYLLLLSYNEQFF. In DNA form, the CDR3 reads TGTGCCAGCAGCTACTTGCTCCTACTCTCCTACAATGAGCAGTTCTTC.

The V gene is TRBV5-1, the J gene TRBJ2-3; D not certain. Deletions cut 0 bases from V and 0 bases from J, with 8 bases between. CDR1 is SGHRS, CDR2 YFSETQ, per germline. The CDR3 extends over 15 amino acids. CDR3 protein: CASSLASASTDTQYF. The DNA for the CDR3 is TGCGCCAGCAGCTTGGCCTCCGCTAGCACAGATACGCAGTATTTT. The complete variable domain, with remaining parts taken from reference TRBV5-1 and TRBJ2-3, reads KAGVTQTPRYLIKTRGQQVTLSCSPISGHRSVSWYQQTPGQGLQFLFEYFSETQRNKGNFPGRFSGRQFSNSRSEMNVSTLELGDSALYLCASSLASASTDTQYFGPGTRLTVL.

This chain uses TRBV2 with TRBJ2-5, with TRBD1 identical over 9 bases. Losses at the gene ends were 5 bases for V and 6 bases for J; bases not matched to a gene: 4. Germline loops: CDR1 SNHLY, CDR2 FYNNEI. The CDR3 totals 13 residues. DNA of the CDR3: TGTGCCAGCAGTCCGGACAGGGGAAAGACCCAGTACTTC. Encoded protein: CASSPDRGKTQYF.

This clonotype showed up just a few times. CDR3 region: CASSEEPTGIHEQYF. The CDR3 DNA follows: TGTGCCAGCAGTGAAGAGCCGACAGGGATCCACGAGCAGTACTTC. This chain uses TRBV6-1 with TRBJ2-7; 7 bases map to TRBD1. Per germline, CDR1 MNHNS and CDR2 SASEGT. The CDR3 runs to 15 residues. V lost 1 base, J lost 5 bases, and 8 bases stayed unmatched.

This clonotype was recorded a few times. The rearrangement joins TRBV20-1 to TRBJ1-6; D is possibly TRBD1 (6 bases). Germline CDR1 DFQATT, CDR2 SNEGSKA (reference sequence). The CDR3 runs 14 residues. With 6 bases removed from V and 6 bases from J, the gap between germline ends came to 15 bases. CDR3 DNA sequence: TGCAGTGCCAGATCGGGACAACTTAATTCACCCCTCCACTTT. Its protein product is CSARSGQLNSPLHF.

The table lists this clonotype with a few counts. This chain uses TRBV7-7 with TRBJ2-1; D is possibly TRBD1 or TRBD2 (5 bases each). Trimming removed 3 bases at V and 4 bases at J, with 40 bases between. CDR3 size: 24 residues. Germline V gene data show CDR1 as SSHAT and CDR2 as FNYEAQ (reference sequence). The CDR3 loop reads CASSFLGQTGKVLGERSFYNEQFF. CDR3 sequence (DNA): TGTGCCAGCAGCTTTTTGGGTCAAACAGGAAAGGTCTTGGGGGAGAGGAGCTTTTACAATGAGCAGTTCTTC.

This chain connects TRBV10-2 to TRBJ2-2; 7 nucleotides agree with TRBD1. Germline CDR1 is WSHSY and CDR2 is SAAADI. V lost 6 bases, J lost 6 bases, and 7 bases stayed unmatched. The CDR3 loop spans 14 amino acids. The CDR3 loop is CASSLQGWSGELFF. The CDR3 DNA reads TGCGCCAGCAGCCTACAGGGGTGGTCCGGGGAGCTGTTTTTT.

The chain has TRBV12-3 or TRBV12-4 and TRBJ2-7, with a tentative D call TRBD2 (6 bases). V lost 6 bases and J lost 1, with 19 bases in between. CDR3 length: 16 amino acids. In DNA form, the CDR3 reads TGTGCCAGCAGCACTCAATCCGGGACTGTTTCCTACGAGCAGTACTTC. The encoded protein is CASSTQSGTVSYEQYF.

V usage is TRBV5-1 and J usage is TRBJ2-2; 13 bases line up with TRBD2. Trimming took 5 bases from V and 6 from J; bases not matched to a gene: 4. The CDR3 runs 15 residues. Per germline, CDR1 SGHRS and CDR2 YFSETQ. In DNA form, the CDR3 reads TGCGCCAGCAGAGATGGACTAGCGGGAGCCGGGGAGCTGTTTTTT. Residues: CASRDGLAGAGELFF.

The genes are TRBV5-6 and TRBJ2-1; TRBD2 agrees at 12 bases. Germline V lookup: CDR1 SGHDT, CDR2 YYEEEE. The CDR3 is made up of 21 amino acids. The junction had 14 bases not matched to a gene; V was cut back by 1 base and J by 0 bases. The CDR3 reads CASSLLWSRGLAGSSYNEQFF. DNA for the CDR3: TGTGCCAGCAGCTTGTTATGGAGCAGGGGACTAGCGGGCAGCTCCTACAATGAGCAGTTCTTC.

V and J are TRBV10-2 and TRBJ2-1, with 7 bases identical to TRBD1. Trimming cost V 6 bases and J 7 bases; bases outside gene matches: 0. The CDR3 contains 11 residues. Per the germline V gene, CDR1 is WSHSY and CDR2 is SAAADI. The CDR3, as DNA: TGCGCCAGCAGGGACAGGAATGAGCAGTTCTTC. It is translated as CASRDRNEQFF.

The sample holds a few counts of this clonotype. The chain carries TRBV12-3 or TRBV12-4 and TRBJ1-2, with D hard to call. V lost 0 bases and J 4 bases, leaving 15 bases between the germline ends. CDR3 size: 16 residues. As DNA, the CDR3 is TGTGCCAGCAGTTTAGCGCGAAGGGTAGTTAGCTATGGCTACACCTTC. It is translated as CASSLARRVVSYGYTF.

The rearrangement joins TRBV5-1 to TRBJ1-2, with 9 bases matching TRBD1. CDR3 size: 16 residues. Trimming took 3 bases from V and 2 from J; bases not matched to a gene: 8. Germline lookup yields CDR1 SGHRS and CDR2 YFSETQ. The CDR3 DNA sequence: TGCGCCAGCAGCTCTTCCGCCGGGACAGGGAACTATGGCTACACCTTC. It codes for CASSSSAGTGNYGYTF.

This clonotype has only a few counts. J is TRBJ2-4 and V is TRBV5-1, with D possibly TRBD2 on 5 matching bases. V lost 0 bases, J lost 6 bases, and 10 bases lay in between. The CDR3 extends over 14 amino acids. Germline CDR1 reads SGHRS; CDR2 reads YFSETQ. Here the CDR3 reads CASSLGLASNIQYF. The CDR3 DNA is TGCGCCAGCAGCTTGGGGCTAGCTTCAAACATTCAGTACTTC.

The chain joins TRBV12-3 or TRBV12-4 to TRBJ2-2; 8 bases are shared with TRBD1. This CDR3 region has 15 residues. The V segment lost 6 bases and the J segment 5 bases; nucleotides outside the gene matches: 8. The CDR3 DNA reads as TGTGCCAGCAGGCCAACAGGGGGTGGGACCGGGGAGCTGTTTTTT. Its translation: CASRPTGGGTGELFF.

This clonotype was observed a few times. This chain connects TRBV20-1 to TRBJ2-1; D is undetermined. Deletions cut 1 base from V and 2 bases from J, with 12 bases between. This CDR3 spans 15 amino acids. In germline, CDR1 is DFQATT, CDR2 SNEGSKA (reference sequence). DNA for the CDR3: TGCAGTGCTAGAGTTAGGACGAAAACCTACAATGAGCAGTTCTTC. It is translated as CSARVRTKTYNEQFF.

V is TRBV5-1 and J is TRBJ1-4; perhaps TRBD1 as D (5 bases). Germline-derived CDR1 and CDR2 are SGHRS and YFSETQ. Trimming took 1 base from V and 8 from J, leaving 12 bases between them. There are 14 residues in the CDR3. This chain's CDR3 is CASSLSRGGEKLFF. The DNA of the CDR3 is TGCGCCAGCAGCTTGTCGAGGGGTGGCGAAAAACTGTTTTTT.

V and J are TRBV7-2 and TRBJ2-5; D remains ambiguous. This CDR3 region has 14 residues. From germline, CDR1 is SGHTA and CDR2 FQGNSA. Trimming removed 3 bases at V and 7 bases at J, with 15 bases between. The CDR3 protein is CASSFPPPWATQYF. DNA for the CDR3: TGTGCCAGCAGCTTTCCCCCACCTTGGGCGACCCAGTACTTC.

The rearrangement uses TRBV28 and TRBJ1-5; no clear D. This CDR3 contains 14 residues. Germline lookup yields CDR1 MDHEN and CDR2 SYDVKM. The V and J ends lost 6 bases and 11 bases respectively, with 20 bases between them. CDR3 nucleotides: TGTGCCAGCAGGTTCCATCGGGGTCCTCCTACCCAGCATTTT. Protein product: CASRFHRGPPTQHF.

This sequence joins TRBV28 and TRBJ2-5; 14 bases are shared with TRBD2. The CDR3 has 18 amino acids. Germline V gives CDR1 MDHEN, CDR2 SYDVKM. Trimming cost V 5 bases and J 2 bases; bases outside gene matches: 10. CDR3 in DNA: TGTGCCAGCAGTCCAGGACTAGCGGGAGGCCTGGGGCAAGAGACCCAGTACTTC. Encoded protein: CASSPGLAGGLGQETQYF. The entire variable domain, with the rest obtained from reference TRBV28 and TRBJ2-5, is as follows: DVKVTQSSRYLVKRTGEKVFLECVQDMDHENMFWYRQDPGLGLRLIYFSYDVKMKEKGDIPEGYSVSREKKERFSLILESASTNQTSMYLCASSPGLAGGLGQETQYFGPGTRLLVL.